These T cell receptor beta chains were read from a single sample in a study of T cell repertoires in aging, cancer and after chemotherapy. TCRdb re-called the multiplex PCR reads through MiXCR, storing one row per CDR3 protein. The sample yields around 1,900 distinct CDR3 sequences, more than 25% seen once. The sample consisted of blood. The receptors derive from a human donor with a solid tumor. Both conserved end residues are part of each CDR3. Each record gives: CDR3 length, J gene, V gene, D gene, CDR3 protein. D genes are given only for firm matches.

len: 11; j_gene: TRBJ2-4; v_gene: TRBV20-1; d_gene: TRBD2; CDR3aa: CSAGTSGIQYF
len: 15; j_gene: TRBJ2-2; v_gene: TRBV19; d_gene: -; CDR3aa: CASRPPDRNTGELFF
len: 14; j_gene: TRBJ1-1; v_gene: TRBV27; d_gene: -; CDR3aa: CASGLKGLLFGAFF
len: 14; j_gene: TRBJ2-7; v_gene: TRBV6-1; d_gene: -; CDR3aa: CASGPIDDTYEQYF
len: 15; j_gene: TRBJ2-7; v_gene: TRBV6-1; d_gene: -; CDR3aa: CASRLQASYGYEQYF
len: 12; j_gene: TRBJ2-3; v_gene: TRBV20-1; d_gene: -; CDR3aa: CSVAQRTDTQYF
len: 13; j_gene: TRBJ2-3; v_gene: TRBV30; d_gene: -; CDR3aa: CAWSWRGTDTQYF
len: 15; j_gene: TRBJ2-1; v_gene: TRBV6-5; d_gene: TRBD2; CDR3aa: CASSPELAGGNEQFF
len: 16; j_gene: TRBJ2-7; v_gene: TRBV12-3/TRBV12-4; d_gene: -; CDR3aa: CASSPIDRFARYEQYF
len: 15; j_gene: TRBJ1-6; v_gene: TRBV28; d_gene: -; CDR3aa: CASSPAGGVVSPLHF
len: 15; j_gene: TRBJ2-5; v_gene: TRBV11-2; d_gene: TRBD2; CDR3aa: CASSQGLAGEETQYF
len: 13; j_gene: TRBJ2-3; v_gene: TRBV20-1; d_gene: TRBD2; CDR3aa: CSASVAGVDTQYF
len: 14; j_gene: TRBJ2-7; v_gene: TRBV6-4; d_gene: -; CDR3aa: CAKRGAHGSYEQYF
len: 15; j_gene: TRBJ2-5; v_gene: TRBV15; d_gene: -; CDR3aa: CATSRGAVAGETQYF
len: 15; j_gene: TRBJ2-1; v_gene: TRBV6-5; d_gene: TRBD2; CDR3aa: CAMAGTSGIHNEQFF
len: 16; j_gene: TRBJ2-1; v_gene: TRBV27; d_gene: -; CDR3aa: CASSLHGERVYNEQFF
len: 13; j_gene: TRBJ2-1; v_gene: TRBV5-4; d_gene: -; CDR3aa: CASSPGLSNEQFF
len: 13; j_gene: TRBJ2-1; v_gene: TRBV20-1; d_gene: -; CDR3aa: CSAPRGGVNEQFF
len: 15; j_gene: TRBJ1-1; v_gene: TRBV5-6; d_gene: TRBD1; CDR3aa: CASSLVGQGNTEAFF
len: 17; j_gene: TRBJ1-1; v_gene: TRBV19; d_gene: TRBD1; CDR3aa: CASSIPWQGDINTEAFF
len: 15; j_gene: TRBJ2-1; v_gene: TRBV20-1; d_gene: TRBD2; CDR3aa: CSATAGLAGSDEQFF
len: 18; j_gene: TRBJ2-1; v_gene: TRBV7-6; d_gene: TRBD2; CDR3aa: CASSPSLAGVGSYNEQFF
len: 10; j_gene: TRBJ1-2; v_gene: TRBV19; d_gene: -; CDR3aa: CATQGWGYTF
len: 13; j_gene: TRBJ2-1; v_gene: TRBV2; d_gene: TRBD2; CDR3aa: CASSVGRENEQFF
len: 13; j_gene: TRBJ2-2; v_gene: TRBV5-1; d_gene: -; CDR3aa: CASSLAQTGELFF
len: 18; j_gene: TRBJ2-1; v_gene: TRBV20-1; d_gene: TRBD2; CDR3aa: CSAGRWAGGPYLSDEQFF
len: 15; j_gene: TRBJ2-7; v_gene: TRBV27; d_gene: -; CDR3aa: CDSSFLARGSYEQYF
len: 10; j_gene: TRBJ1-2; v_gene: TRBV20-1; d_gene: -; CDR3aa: CRAGGDGYTF
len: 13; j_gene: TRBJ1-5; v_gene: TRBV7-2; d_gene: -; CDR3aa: CASSPELKQPQHF
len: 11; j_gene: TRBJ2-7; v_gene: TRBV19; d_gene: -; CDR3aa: CASLPRYEQYF
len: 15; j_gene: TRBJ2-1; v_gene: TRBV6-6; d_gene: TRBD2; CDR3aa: CASSYSLAVYNEQFF
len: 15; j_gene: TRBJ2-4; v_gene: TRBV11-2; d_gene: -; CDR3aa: CASSLPGLGKNIQYF